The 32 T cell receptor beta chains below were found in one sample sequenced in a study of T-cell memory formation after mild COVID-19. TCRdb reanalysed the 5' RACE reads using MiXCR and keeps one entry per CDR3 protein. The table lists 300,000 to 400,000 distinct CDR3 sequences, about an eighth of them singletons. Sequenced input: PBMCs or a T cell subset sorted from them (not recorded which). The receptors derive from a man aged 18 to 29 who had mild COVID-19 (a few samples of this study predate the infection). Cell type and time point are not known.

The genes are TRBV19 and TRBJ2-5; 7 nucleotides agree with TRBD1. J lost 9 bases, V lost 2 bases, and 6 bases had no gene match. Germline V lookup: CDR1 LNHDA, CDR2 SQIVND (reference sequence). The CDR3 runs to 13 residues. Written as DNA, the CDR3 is TGTGCCAGTAGTATATCGGGACAGAAACCCCAGTACTTC. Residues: CASSISGQKPQYF.

The CDR3 DNA reads TGTGCCAGCAGGCCGGGGGCGGCTGAAGCTTTCTTT. This gives the protein CASRPGAAEAFF. The J gene is TRBJ1-1, the V gene TRBV6-5; perhaps TRBD1 as D (6 bases). Germline V gene lookup returns CDR1 MNHEY and CDR2 SVGAGI. The CDR3 has 12 amino acids. Trimming removed 6 bases at V and 6 bases at J, with 11 bases between.

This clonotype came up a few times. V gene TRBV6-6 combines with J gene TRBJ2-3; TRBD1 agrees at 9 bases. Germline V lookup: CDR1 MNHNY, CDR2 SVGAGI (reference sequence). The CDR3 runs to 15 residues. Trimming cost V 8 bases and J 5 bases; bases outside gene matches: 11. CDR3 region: CASAQPGQGGDTQYF. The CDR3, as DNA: TGTGCCAGCGCGCAACCGGGACAGGGAGGAGATACGCAGTATTTT.

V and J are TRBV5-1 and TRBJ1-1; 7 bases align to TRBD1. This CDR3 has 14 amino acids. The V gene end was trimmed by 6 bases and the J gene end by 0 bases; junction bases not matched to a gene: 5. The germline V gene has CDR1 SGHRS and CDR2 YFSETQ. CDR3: CASTRQGLNTEAFF. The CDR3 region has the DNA TGCGCCAGCACCCGACAGGGTTTGAACACTGAAGCTTTCTTT. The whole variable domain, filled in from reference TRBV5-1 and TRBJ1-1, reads KAGVTQTPRYLIKTRGQQVTLSCSPISGHRSVSWYQQTPGQGLQFLFEYFSETQRNKGNFPGRFSGRQFSNSRSEMNVSTLELGDSALYLCASTRQGLNTEAFFGQGTRLTVV.

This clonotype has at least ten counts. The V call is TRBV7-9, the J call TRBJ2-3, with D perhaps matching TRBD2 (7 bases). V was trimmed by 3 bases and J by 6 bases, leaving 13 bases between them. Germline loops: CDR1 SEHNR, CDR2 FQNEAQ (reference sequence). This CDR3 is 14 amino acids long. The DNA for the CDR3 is TGTGCCAGCAGCTTGCCGGAGGGGGGGGATACGCAGTATTTT. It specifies CASSLPEGGDTQYF.

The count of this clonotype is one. The CDR3 sequence: CASHPGQTYEQYF. The CDR3 DNA is TGTGCCAGTCACCCGGGACAGACCTACGAGCAGTACTTC. The rearrangement links TRBV21-1 to TRBJ2-7; TRBD1 is the table's D call, not checked against the DNA. TRBV21-1 is described as a pseudogene. There are 13 residues in the CDR3.

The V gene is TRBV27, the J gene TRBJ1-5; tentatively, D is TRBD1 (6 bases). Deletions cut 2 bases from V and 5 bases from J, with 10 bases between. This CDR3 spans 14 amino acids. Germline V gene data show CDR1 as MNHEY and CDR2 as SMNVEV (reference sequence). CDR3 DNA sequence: TGTGCCAGCAGTTTACGTAAGGGGGATCAGCCCCAGCATTTT. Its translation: CASSLRKGDQPQHF.

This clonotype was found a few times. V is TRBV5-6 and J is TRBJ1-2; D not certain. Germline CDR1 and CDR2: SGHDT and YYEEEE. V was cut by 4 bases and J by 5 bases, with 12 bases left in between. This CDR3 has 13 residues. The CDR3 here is CASSPSLLYGYTF. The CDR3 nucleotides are TGTGCCAGCAGCCCCTCTCTCTTGTATGGCTACACCTTC.

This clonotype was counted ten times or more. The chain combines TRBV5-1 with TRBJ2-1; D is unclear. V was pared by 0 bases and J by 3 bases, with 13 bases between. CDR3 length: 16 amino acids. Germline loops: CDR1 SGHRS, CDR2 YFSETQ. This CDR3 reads CASSLVSHRYYNEQFF. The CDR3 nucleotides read TGCGCCAGCAGCTTGGTTTCGCATCGTTACTACAATGAGCAGTTCTTC. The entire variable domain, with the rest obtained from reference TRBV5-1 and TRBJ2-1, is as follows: KAGVTQTPRYLIKTRGQQVTLSCSPISGHRSVSWYQQTPGQGLQFLFEYFSETQRNKGNFPGRFSGRQFSNSRSEMNVSTLELGDSALYLCASSLVSHRYYNEQFFGPGTRLTVL.

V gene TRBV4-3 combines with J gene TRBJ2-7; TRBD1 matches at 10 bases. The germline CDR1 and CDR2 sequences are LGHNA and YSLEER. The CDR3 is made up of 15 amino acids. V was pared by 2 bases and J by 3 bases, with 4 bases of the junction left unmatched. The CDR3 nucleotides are TGCGCCAGCAGCCAATTTAGGACAGGGGGCTACGAGCAGTACTTC. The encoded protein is CASSQFRTGGYEQYF.

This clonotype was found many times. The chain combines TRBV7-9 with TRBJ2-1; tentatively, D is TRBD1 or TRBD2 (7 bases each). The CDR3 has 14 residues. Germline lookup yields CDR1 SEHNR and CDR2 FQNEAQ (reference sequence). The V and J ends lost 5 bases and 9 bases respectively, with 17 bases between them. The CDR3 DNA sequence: TGTGCCAGCAGCGCTCAGACAGGGAGGGGTGAGCAGTTCTTC. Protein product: CASSAQTGRGEQFF.

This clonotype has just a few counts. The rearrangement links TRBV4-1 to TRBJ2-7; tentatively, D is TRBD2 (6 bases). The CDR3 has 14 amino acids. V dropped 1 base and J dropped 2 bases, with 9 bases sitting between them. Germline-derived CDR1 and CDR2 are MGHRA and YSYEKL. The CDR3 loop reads CASSQGGGAYEQYV. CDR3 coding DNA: TGCGCCAGCAGCCAAGGTGGAGGGGCCTACGAGCAGTACGTC.

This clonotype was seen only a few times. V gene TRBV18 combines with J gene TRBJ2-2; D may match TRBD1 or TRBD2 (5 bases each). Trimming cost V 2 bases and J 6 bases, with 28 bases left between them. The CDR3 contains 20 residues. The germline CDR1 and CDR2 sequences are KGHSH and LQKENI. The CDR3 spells CASSPNSQAVALGAAGELFF. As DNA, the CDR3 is TGTGCCAGCTCACCAAACTCCCAAGCGGTGGCGCTTGGGGCGGCCGGGGAGCTGTTTTTT.

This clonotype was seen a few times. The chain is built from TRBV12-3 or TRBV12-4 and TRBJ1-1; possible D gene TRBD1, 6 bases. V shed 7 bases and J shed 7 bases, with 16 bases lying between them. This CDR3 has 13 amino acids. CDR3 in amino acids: CASTPWGAGEAFF. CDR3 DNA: TGTGCCAGCACCCCGTGGGGGGCTGGTGAAGCTTTCTTT.

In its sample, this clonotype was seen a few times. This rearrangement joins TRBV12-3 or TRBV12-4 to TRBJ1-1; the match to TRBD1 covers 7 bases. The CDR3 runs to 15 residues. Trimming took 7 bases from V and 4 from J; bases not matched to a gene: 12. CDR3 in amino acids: CASISQGTEGTEAFF. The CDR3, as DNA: TGTGCCAGCATCTCACAGGGGACGGAGGGCACTGAAGCTTTCTTT.

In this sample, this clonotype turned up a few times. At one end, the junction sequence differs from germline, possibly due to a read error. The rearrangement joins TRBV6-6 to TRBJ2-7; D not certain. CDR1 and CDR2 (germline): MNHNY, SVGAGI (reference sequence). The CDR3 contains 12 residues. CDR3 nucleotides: TGTGCCAGCAGTTACGCAGGCCACCTTCAGAACTTC. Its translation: CASSYAGHLQNF.

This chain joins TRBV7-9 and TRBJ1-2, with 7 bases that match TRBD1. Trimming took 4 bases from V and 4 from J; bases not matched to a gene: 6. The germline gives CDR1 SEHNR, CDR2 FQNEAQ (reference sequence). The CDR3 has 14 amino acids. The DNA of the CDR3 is TGTGCCAGCAGCTACCAGGGACAGAGCTATGGCTACACCTTC. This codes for CASSYQGQSYGYTF. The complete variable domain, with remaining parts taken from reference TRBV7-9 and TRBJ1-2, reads DTGVSQNPRHKITKRGQNVTFRCDPISEHNRLYWYRQTLGQGPEFLTYFQNEAQLEKSRLLSDRFSAERPKGSFSTLEIQRTEQGDSAMYLCASSYQGQSYGYTFGSGTRLTVV.

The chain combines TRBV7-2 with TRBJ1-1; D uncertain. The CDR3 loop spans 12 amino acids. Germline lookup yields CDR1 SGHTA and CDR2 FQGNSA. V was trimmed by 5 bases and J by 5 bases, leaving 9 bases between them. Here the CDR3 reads CASSLSWTEAFF. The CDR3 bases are TGTGCCAGCAGCCTCTCGTGGACTGAAGCTTTCTTT.

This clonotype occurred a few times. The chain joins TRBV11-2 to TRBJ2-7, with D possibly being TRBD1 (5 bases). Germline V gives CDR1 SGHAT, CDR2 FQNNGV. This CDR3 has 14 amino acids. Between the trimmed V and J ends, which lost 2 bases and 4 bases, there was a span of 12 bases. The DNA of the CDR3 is TGTGCCAGCAGCTTATCCAGACAGCCGTACGAGCAGTACTTC. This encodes CASSLSRQPYEQYF.

CDR3 DNA sequence: TGTGCCAGCTCCCTTTCGGGCTCCTACGAGCAGTACTTC. It translates to CASSLSGSYEQYF. The V and J genes are TRBV18 and TRBJ2-7; no definite D call. Germline assignment: CDR1 KGHSH and CDR2 LQKENI. V was shortened by 6 bases and J by 0 bases, with 9 bases between the two germline ends. This CDR3 is 13 amino acids long.

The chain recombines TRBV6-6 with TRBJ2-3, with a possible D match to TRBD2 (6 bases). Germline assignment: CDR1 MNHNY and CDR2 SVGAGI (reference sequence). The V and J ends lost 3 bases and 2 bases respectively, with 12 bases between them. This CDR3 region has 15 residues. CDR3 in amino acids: CASSYIGGVTDTQYF. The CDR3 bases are TGTGCCAGCAGTTATATTGGCGGGGTCACAGATACGCAGTATTTT.

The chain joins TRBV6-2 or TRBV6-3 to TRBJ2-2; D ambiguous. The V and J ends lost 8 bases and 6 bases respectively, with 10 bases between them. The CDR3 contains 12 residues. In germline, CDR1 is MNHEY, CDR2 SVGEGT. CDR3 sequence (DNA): TGTGCCAGCCGACAATTCGCCGGGGAGCTGTTTTTT. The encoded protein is CASRQFAGELFF.

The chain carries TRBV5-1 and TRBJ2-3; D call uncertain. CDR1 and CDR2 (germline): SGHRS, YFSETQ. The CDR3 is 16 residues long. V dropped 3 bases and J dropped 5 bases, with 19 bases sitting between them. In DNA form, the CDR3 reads TGCGCCAGCAGCTCCCTCCCTTTGGCGATTGAAGATACGCAGTATTTT. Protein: CASSSLPLAIEDTQYF. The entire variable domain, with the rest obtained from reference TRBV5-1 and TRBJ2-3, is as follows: KAGVTQTPRYLIKTRGQQVTLSCSPISGHRSVSWYQQTPGQGLQFLFEYFSETQRNKGNFPGRFSGRQFSNSRSEMNVSTLELGDSALYLCASSSLPLAIEDTQYFGPGTRLTVL.

DNA of the CDR3: TGCGCCAGCAGCTTCAGGGTTTCCAATGAGCAGTTCTTC. Translation: CASSFRVSNEQFF. This rearrangement joins TRBV5-1 to TRBJ2-1; a weak D match, TRBD1 (5 bases). With 2 bases removed from V and 6 bases from J, the gap between germline ends came to 9 bases. The CDR3 has 13 amino acids. Germline V gene data show CDR1 as SGHRS and CDR2 as YFSETQ.

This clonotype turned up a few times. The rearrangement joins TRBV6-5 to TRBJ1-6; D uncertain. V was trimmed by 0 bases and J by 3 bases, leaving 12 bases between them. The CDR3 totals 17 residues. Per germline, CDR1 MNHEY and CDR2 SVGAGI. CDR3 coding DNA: TGTGCCAGCAGTTACTCGCCAGATTTGTACTATAATTCACCCCTCCACTTT. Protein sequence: CASSYSPDLYYNSPLHF.

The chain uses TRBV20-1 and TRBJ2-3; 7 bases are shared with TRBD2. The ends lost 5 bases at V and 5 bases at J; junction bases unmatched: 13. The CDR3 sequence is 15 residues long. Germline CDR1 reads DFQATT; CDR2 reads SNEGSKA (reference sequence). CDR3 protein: CSAPPGTGGRDTQYF. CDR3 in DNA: TGCAGTGCTCCCCCCGGGACGGGGGGAAGAGATACGCAGTATTTT.

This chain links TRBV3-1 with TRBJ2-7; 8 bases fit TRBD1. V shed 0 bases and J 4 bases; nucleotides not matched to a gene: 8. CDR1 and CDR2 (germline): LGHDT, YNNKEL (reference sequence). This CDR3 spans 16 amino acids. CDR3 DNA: TGTGCCAGCAGCCAAGATATGTCAGGGGGCTTGTACGAGCAGTACTTC. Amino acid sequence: CASSQDMSGGLYEQYF.

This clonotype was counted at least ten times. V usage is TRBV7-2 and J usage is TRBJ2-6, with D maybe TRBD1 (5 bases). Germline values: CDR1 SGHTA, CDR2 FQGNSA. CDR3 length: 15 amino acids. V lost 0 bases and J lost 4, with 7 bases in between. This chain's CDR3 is CASSLAGAGANVLTF. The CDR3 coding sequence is TGTGCCAGCAGCTTAGCAGGGGCCGGGGCCAACGTCCTGACTTTC.

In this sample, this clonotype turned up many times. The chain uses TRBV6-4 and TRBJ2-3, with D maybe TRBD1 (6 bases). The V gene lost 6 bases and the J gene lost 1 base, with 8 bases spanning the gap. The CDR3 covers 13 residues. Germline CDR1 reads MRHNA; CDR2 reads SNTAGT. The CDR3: CASSNRGTDTQYF. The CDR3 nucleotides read TGTGCCAGCAGCAACAGGGGCACAGATACGCAGTATTTT.

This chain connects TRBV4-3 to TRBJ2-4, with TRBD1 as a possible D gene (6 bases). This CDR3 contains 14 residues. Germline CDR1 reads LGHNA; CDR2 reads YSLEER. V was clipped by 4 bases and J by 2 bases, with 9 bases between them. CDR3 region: CASSRRGSKNIQYF. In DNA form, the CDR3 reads TGCGCCAGCAGCCGCAGGGGTTCCAAAAACATTCAGTACTTC.

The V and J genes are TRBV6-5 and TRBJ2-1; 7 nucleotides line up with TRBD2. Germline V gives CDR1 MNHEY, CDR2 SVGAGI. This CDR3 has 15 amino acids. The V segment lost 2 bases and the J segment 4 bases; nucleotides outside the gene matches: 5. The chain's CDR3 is CASSYAGLGYNEQFF. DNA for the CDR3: TGTGCCAGCAGTTACGCAGGACTAGGGTACAATGAGCAGTTCTTC.

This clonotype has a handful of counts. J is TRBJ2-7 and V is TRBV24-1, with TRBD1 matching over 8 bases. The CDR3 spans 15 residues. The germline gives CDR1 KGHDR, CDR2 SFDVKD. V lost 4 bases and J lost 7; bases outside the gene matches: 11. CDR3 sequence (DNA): TGTGCCACCAGTGACTCCCGCGCAGGGGGCGAAGAGCAGTACTTC. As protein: CATSDSRAGGEEQYF.